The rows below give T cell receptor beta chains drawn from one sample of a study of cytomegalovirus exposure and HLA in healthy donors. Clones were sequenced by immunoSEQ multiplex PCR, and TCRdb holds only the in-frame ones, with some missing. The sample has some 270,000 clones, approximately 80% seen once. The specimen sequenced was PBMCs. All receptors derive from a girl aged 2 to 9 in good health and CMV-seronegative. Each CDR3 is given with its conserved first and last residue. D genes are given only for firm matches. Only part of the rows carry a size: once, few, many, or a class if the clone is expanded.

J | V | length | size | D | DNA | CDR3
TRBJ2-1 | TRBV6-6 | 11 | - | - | TGTGCCAGCAGTTCAGCGGTGGAGCAGTTCTTC | CASSSAVEQFF
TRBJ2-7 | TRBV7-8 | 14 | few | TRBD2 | TGTGCCAGCAGCGTGCGGGGGGGCCCCTACGAGCAGTACTTC | CASSVRGGPYEQYF
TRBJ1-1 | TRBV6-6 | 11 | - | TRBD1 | TGTGCCAGCAGCGAGGACAGGGGAGCTTTCTTT | CASSEDRGAFF
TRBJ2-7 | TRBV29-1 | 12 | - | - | TGCAGCGTTGCACTTCGTCCCGACGAGCAGTACTTC | CSVALRPDEQYF
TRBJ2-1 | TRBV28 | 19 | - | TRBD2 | TGTGCCAGCAGACGTTCCGGGACTAGCGGGAGTTGGACACACAATGAGCAGTTCTTC | CASRRSGTSGSWTHNEQFF
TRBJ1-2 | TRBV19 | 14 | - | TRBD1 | TGTGCCAGTAGCCACGGGACAGGGGACTATGGCTACACCTTC | CASSHGTGDYGYTF
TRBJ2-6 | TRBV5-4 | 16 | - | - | TGTGCCGGCAGCGGTAACAGGGCCTCTGGGGCCAACGTCCTGACTTTC | CAGSGNRASGANVLTF
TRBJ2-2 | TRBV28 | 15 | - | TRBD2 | TGTGCCAGTCTTCGGGGGGGGACAAACACCGGGGAGCTGTTTTTT | CASLRGGTNTGELFF
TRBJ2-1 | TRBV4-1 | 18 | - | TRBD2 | TGCGCCAGCAGCCAAGGGTTAGGGACTAGCGGAGCCTACAATGAGCAGTTCTTC | CASSQGLGTSGAYNEQFF
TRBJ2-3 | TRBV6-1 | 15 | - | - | TGTGCCAGCAGAGACAGGCTGACTGGCACAGATACGCAGTATTTT | CASRDRLTGTDTQYF
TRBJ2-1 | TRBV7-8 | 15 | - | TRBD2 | TGTGCCAGCAGTAATCGGCCTAGCGGGAGCAATGAGCAGTTCTTC | CASSNRPSGSNEQFF
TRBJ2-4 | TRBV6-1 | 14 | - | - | TGTGCCAGTCAGCTAGACGTAGCCAAAAACATTCAGTACTTC | CASQLDVAKNIQYF
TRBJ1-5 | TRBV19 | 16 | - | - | TGTGCCAGTAGTTTTTTATTTTTCGGAGGCAATCAGCCCCAGCATTTT | CASSFLFFGGNQPQHF
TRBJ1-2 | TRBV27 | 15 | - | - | TGTGCCAGCAGTTCCATCCAAGATTACTACTATGGCTACACCTTC | CASSSIQDYYYGYTF